The 26 T cell receptor beta chains given below trace back to one sample, sequenced in a study of blood T cells in healthy people across ages. Combining a sample-barcoded 5' primer with a J-beta primer mix, a second PCR ran for roughly 6 to 12 cycles. TCRdb independently ran MiXCR on the 5' RACE reads; one entry per CDR3 protein. The data hold about 720,000 distinct CDR3 sequences, with around a quarter observed a single time. These data were likewise used in another study, on T cells of mothers and their children.

Source material: blood. These receptors all come from a boy aged 10-17 years in good health.

The chain joins TRBV11-2 to TRBJ2-4, with TRBD2 identical over 9 bases. CDR1 is SGHAT and CDR2 is FQNNGV in the germline V gene. The CDR3 has 21 amino acids. J gave up 2 bases and V 3 bases, and 20 bases lay outside the gene matches. CDR3 amino acids: CASSFPIGGLAFGITKNIQYF. In DNA, the CDR3 is TGTGCCAGCAGCTTTCCCATAGGGGGACTAGCTTTTGGGATAACCAAAAACATTCAGTACTTC. Looking up the rest from reference TRBV11-2 and TRBJ2-4 gives the full variable domain: EAGVAQSPRYKIIEKRQSVAFWCNPISGHATLYWYQQILGQGPKLLIQFQNNGVVDDSQLPKDRFSAERLKGVDSTLKIQPAKLEDSAVYLCASSFPIGGLAFGITKNIQYFGAGTRLSVL.

In its sample, this clonotype was seen a few times. A much larger clone lies a single base off, so this may be a read error. The J gene is TRBJ2-7, the V gene TRBV4-3; the match to TRBD1 covers 7 bases. Germline lookup yields CDR1 LGHNA and CDR2 YSLEER. The CDR3 sequence is 17 residues long. CDR3 loop: CAGSQDFSVGTAYEQYF. The CDR3 bases are TGCGCCGGCAGCCAAGATTTCTCGGTGGGGACAGCCTACGAGCAGTACTTC.

This clonotype has a single count. The chain recombines TRBV20-1 with TRBJ1-4, with D hard to call. The CDR3 covers 15 residues. Germline V CDR1 and CDR2: DFQATT, SNEGSKA (reference sequence). V lost 2 bases and J 0 bases, leaving 10 bases between the germline ends. The CDR3 loop is CSARPFDSTNEKLFF. CDR3 coding DNA: TGCAGTGCTAGACCCTTCGATTCAACTAATGAAAAACTGTTTTTT.

The rearrangement uses TRBV5-1 and TRBJ2-5, with D maybe TRBD2 (6 bases). The CDR3 covers 15 residues. V lost 0 bases and J lost 2, with 11 bases in between. Germline V CDR1 and CDR2: SGHRS, YFSETQ. The CDR3 region is CASSLGRETQETQYF. CDR3 DNA sequence: TGCGCCAGCAGCTTGGGCCGGGAGACACAAGAGACCCAGTACTTC.

This clonotype was picked up a small number of times. The chain combines TRBV2 with TRBJ2-1; D unresolved. Germline CDR1 is SNHLY and CDR2 is FYNNEI. V dropped 4 bases and J dropped 3 bases, with 16 bases sitting between them. The CDR3 is 16 amino acids. CDR3 nucleotide sequence: TGTGCCAGCAGTGGAGACCAACCCTTTGACTACAATGAGCAGTTCTTC. This gives the protein CASSGDQPFDYNEQFF.

This chain uses TRBV28 with TRBJ2-2, with 8 nucleotides matching TRBD1. V was clipped by 4 bases and J by 4 bases; unmatched bases: 2. This CDR3 has 14 amino acids. CDR1 and CDR2 from the germline V gene are MDHEN and SYDVKM. The CDR3 sequence: CASSWTGSTGELFF. The DNA for the CDR3 is TGTGCCAGCAGTTGGACAGGGAGCACCGGGGAGCTGTTTTTT.

The chain has TRBV6-1 and TRBJ1-2; D is ambiguous. In germline, CDR1 is MNHNS, CDR2 SASEGT. V lost 2 bases to trimming and J lost 8 bases, with 18 bases between them. This CDR3 comprises 15 residues. The CDR3 loop is CASSEWNREVGGYTF. The CDR3 nucleotides are TGTGCCAGCAGTGAATGGAATCGTGAGGTGGGAGGCTACACCTTC.

This sequence joins TRBV11-2 and TRBJ2-1, with 9 bases identical to TRBD2. This CDR3 has 15 residues. CDR1 is SGHAT, CDR2 FQNNGV, per germline. V lost 5 bases and J lost 6; bases outside the gene matches: 8. CDR3: CASSQISGSFNEQFF. CDR3 nucleotides: TGTGCCAGCAGCCAGATTAGCGGGAGTTTCAATGAGCAGTTCTTC.

V and J are TRBV2 and TRBJ2-7; D is possibly TRBD1 or TRBD2 (5 bases each). Germline CDR1 is SNHLY and CDR2 is FYNNEI. The CDR3 has 16 amino acids. V was cut by 3 bases and J by 4 bases, with 19 bases left in between. This CDR3 is CASSDVGTQTRYEQYF. The CDR3 bases are TGTGCCAGCAGTGACGTAGGGACCCAAACCAGATACGAGCAGTACTTC.

V gene TRBV7-3 combines with J gene TRBJ2-5, with unresolved D. Germline V gene sequence: CDR1 SGHTA, CDR2 FQGTGA. The CDR3 totals 13 residues. V was trimmed by 3 bases and J by 7 bases, leaving 12 bases between them. CDR3 nucleotide sequence: TGTGCCAGCAGCTTCCTGGGGTCAGGGACCCAGTACTTC. This codes for CASSFLGSGTQYF.

The chain carries TRBV20-1 and TRBJ1-5; no definite D call. The CDR3 runs to 13 residues. The V end was cut by 2 bases, the J end by 6 bases, with 11 bases between. Germline CDR1 and CDR2: DFQATT and SNEGSKA (reference sequence). CDR3 loop: CSARMAGAQPQHF. As DNA, the CDR3 is TGCAGTGCTAGAATGGCGGGCGCTCAGCCCCAGCATTTT.

The chain uses TRBV20-1 and TRBJ2-3; 7 positions match TRBD1. Germline CDR1 is DFQATT and CDR2 is SNEGSKA (reference sequence). Losses at the gene ends were 6 bases for V and 0 bases for J; bases not matched to a gene: 6. CDR3 length: 14 residues. CDR3 nucleotides: TGCAGTGCCCCAGACAGGGAGAGCACAGATACGCAGTATTTT. Protein sequence: CSAPDRESTDTQYF.

The chain links TRBV19 to TRBJ2-2; 7 bases are shared with TRBD1. The ends lost 6 bases at V and 5 bases at J; junction bases unmatched: 12. Germline CDR1 and CDR2: LNHDA and SQIVND (reference sequence). The CDR3 is made up of 16 amino acids. Here the CDR3 DNA reads TGTGCCAGTAGCCCACCTGACAGGGTGGGTACCGGGGAGCTGTTTTTT. Translated: CASSPPDRVGTGELFF.

J is TRBJ2-1 and V is TRBV6-2 or TRBV6-3, with D hard to call. The CDR3 extends over 15 amino acids. Deletions cut 7 bases from V and 0 bases from J, with 13 bases between. Per germline, CDR1 MNHEY and CDR2 SVGEGT. The CDR3 region is CASKPPPGSYNEQFF. The CDR3 DNA is TGTGCCAGCAAGCCCCCCCCTGGCTCCTACAATGAGCAGTTCTTC.

The chain employs TRBV11-3 and TRBJ1-2; unclear D gene. Trimming took 11 bases from V and 4 from J, leaving 11 bases between them. Germline V gene data show CDR1 as SGHNT and CDR2 as YENEEA. The CDR3 covers 11 residues. The CDR3 spells CARLRGYGYTF. The CDR3 DNA sequence: TGTGCCCGCCTGCGGGGCTATGGCTACACCTTC.

This clonotype was seen ten or more times. The V call is TRBV28, the J call TRBJ2-7; 14 bases are shared with TRBD2. Germline CDR1 and CDR2: MDHEN and SYDVKM. CDR3 length: 15 amino acids. V trimming: 6 bases; J trimming: 3 bases; junction bases outside the gene matches: 4. CDR3 in amino acids: CASRKTSGRVYEQYF. The CDR3 bases are TGTGCCAGCAGGAAGACTAGCGGGAGGGTCTACGAGCAGTACTTC.

This clonotype turned up a few times. The chain recombines TRBV24-1 with TRBJ2-1, with 10 positions matching TRBD2. The trim removed 5 bases at V and 8 bases at J, leaving 5 bases unmatched. Germline CDR1 is KGHDR and CDR2 is SFDVKD. The CDR3 is 14 residues long. The CDR3 bases are TGTGCCACCAGTGCGCTAGCGGGGGTGGATGAGCAGTTCTTC. Translating it yields CATSALAGVDEQFF.

This sequence joins TRBV2 and TRBJ2-3; D is possibly TRBD1 or TRBD2 (6 bases each). Trimming removed 10 bases from V and 6 bases from J, with 23 bases in between. This CDR3 has 15 amino acids. The germline V gene has CDR1 SNHLY and CDR2 FYNNEI. Here the CDR3 DNA reads TGTGCCATCATCAAAACCGGGGGCTTTGTGGATACGCAGTATTTT. Its protein is CAIIKTGGFVDTQYF.

This clonotype was seen a few times. Here the CDR3 reads CASSYFGQGAYSVQETQYF. CDR3 DNA: TGTGCCAGCAGCTACTTCGGACAGGGGGCCTATAGCGTCCAAGAGACCCAGTACTTC. The chain employs TRBV7-2 and TRBJ2-5, with 11 bases lining up with TRBD1. V lost 4 bases to trimming and J lost 1 base; unmatched junction nucleotides: 14. This CDR3 has 19 amino acids. Germline V gene lookup returns CDR1 SGHTA and CDR2 FQGNSA. Full variable domain (outside the CDR3, taken from reference TRBV7-2 and TRBJ2-5): GAGVSQSPSNKVTEKGKDVELRCDPISGHTALYWYRQSLGQGLEFLIYFQGNSAPDKSGLPSDRFSAERTGGSVSTLTIQRTQQEDSAVYLCASSYFGQGAYSVQETQYFGPGTRLLVL.

This sequence joins TRBV29-1 and TRBJ1-2, with D possibly being TRBD1 (5 bases). There are 11 residues in the CDR3. The V end lost 3 bases, the J end lost 8 bases, and 10 bases lay between the germline ends. CDR1 SQVTM and CDR2 ANQGSEA come from the germline V gene. The CDR3 protein is CSVDFWGGYTF. CDR3 nucleotide sequence: TGCAGCGTTGATTTCTGGGGCGGCTACACCTTC.

The chain couples TRBV19 to TRBJ1-2; no clear D. The CDR3 extends over 12 amino acids. Germline V gene lookup returns CDR1 LNHDA and CDR2 SQIVND (reference sequence). Trimming left V 4 bases short and J 4 bases short, with 7 bases between. CDR3 amino acids: CASSTNSYGYTF. For the CDR3, the DNA is TGTGCCAGTAGTACTAACAGCTATGGCTACACCTTC.

The V call is TRBV12-3 or TRBV12-4, the J call TRBJ1-3, with D perhaps TRBD1 (5 bases). This CDR3 contains 14 residues. Trimming pared 9 bases from V and 0 bases from J, leaving 12 bases between. Here the CDR3 DNA reads TGTGCCAGTGGGGCGGGCGTCTCTGGAAACACCATATATTTT. Its translation: CASGAGVSGNTIYF.

This chain links TRBV21-1 with TRBJ2-3. TRBV21-1 is shown as a pseudogene. The CDR3 sequence is 17 residues long. CDR3 DNA: TGTGCCAGCAGCAAAAGAGCCGGATTCCCTTCTTCAGATGCGCAGTATTTT. Translation: CASSKRAGFPSSDAQYF.

This clonotype was counted only a few times. The V gene is TRBV7-6, the J gene TRBJ2-6, with D perhaps given as TRBD1 or TRBD2 (6 bases each). Germline CDR1 is SGHVS and CDR2 is FNYEAQ. This CDR3 comprises 19 residues. The V end lost 5 bases, the J end lost 0 bases, and 20 bases lay between the germline ends. The CDR3 DNA follows: TGTGCCAGCAGCACCGAACCCCAGGGGACTCTCTCTGGGGCCAACGTCCTGACTTTC. Its translation: CASSTEPQGTLSGANVLTF. Full variable domain (outside the CDR3, taken from reference TRBV7-6 and TRBJ2-6): GAGVSQSPRYKVTKRGQDVALRCDPISGHVSLYWYRQALGQGPEFLTYFNYEAQQDKSGLPNDRFSAERPEGSISTLTIQRTEQRDSAMYRCASSTEPQGTLSGANVLTFGAGSRLTVL.

The V call is TRBV11-2, the J call TRBJ2-5, with no clear D. The J call could be wrong; TRBJ2-1 is a better fit for the DNA end. The CDR3 runs to 12 residues. Looked up from germline, CDR1 is SGHAT and CDR2 is FQNNGV. This CDR3 is CASSSDKGKQFF. Here the CDR3 DNA reads TGTGCCAGCAGCTCCGACAAGGGAAAGCAGTTCTTC.

This clonotype has only a few counts. This chain connects TRBV5-4 to TRBJ1-2, with 9 nucleotides matching TRBD1. Per germline, CDR1 SGHNT and CDR2 YYREEE (reference sequence). V lost 2 bases and J lost 5; bases outside the gene matches: 4. This CDR3 is built from 14 residues. The CDR3 DNA is TGTGCCAGCAGCTTTACCGGGACAGGGTATGGCTACACCTTC. Translated, it gives CASSFTGTGYGYTF.